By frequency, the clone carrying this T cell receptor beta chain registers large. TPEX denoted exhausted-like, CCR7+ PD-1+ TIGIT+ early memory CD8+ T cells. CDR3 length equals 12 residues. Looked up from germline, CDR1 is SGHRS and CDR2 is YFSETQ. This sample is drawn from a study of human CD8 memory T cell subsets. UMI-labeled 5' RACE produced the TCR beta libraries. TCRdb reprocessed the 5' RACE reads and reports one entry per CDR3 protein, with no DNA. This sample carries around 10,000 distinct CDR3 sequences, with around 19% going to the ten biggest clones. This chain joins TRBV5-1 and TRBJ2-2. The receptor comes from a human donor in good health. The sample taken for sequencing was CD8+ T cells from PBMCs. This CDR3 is CASFGETGELFF.